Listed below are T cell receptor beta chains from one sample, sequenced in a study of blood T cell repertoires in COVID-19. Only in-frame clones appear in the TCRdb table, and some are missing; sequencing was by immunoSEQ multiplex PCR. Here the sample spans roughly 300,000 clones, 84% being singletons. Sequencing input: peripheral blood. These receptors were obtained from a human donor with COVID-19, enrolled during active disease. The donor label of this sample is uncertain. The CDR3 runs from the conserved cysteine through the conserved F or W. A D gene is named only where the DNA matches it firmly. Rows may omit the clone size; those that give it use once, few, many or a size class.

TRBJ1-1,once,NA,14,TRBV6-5,CASSQDTWNTEAFF,TGTGCCAGCAGTCAGGACACGTGGAACACTGAAGCTTTCTTT
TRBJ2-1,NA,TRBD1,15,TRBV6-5,CASSYRRQGGNEQFF,TGTGCCAGCAGTTACCGGCGACAGGGGGGGAATGAGCAGTTCTTC
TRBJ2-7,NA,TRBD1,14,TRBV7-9,CASSLRTGGDEQYF,TGTGCCAGCAGCTTAAGGACAGGGGGCGACGAGCAGTACTTC
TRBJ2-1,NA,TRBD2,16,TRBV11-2,CASSSQRGPSYNEQFF,TGTGCCAGCAGCTCTCAGCGGGGGCCTTCCTACAATGAGCAGTTCTTC
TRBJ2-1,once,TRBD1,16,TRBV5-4,CASSTRQGSSYNEQFF,TGTGCCAGCAGCACCAGACAGGGGAGCTCCTACAATGAGCAGTTCTTC
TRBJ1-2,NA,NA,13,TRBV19,CASSPRDMEGYTF,TGTGCCAGTAGTCCCAGGGATATGGAGGGCTACACCTTC
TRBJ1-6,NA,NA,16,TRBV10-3,CAIGPRNQGGNSPLHF,TGTGCCATCGGCCCCAGGAACCAGGGTGGTAATTCACCCCTCCACTTT
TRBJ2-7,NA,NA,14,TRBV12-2,CASRYMDRAYEQYF,TGTGCAAGTCGCTATATGGACAGGGCCTACGAGCAGTACTTC
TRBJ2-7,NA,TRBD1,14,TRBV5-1,CASSLGVTGDEQYF,TGCGCCAGCAGCTTGGGGGTGACAGGGGACGAGCAGTACTTC
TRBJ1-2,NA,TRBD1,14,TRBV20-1,CSASLQGAGYGYTF,TGCAGTGCTAGTTTACAGGGGGCTGGCTATGGCTACACCTTC
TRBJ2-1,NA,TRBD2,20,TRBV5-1,CASSLGGGLAPSRRANEQFF,TGCGCCAGCAGCTTGGGAGGAGGACTAGCGCCATCGCGCCGGGCCAATGAGCAGTTCTTC
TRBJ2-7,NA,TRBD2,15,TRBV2,CASSEGPNGRNEQYF,TGTGCCAGCAGTGAAGGCCCAAACGGGAGGAACGAGCAGTACTTC
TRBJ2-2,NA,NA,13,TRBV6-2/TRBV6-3,CASSFDFTGELFF,TGTGCCAGCAGTTTCGACTTCACCGGGGAGCTGTTTTTT
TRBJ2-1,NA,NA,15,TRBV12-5,CASGLVRDTYNEQFF,TGTGCTAGTGGTTTGGTACGGGACACCTACAATGAGCAGTTCTTC
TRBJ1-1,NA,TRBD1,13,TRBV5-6,CASSLDRGTEAFF,TGTGCCAGCAGCCTGGACAGGGGAACTGAAGCTTTCTTT
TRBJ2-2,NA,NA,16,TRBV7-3,CASSSRGGRAPGELFF,TGTGCCAGCAGCTCAAGGGGGGGGAGGGCCCCCGGGGAGCTGTTTTTT
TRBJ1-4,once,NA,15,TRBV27,CASSLRTSSYEKLFF,TGTGCCAGCAGTTTAAGGACTTCGTCCTATGAAAAACTGTTTTTT
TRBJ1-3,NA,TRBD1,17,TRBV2,CASSDLGQAFSGNTIYF,TGTGCCAGCAGTGACCTGGGACAGGCGTTCTCTGGAAACACCATATATTTT